A selection of T cell receptor beta chains follows, all from one sample in a study of blood T cell repertoires in COVID-19. The assay was immunoSEQ multiplex PCR, and TCRdb's table has in-frame clones only and misses some. This sample has over 150,000 clones, with around nine tenths found just once. Sequenced sample: peripheral blood. The source is a man aged 45-60 years with COVID-19, enrolled during active disease. The CDR3 runs from the conserved cysteine through the conserved F or W. Each record gives: D gene, clone size, V gene, J gene, CDR3 protein, CDR3 DNA. D genes are given only for firm matches. For some rows the clone size is stated as once, few or many, or as a class when expanded; others skip it.

D: TRBD2
size: -
V: TRBV4-2
J: TRBJ2-1
CDR3: CASSQGFGTTLNEQFF
DNA: TGTGCCAGCAGCCAAGGGTTCGGGACTACACTGAATGAGCAGTTCTTC

D: -
size: -
V: TRBV19
J: TRBJ2-3
CDR3: CASSRAWGGSTDTQYF
DNA: TGTGCCAGTAGTCGGGCCTGGGGGGGCAGCACAGATACGCAGTATTTT

D: TRBD1
size: -
V: TRBV10-1
J: TRBJ2-3
CDR3: CASSESVQGSTDTQYF
DNA: TGCGCCAGCAGTGAGTCAGTACAGGGGAGCACAGATACGCAGTATTTT

D: TRBD2
size: once
V: TRBV27
J: TRBJ2-7
CDR3: CASSFSLPGLAGREQYF
DNA: TGTGCCAGCAGTTTTTCCCTACCGGGACTAGCGGGAAGGGAGCAGTACTTC

D: -
size: once
V: TRBV20-1
J: TRBJ2-1
CDR3: CSLVLPLEQFF
DNA: TGCAGCTTAGTCCTACCGCTAGAGCAGTTCTTC

D: TRBD1
size: -
V: TRBV25-1
J: TRBJ1-1
CDR3: CASSDDRGGLNTEAFF
DNA: TGTGCCAGCAGTGATGACAGGGGGGGACTGAACACTGAAGCTTTCTTT

D: -
size: -
V: TRBV28
J: TRBJ1-5
CDR3: CASSSAIYSNQPQHF
DNA: TGTGCCAGCAGTTCCGCTATCTATAGCAATCAGCCCCAGCATTTT

D: -
size: -
V: TRBV7-6
J: TRBJ1-1
CDR3: CASSFGGAIEAFF
DNA: TGTGCCAGCAGCTTTGGGGGGGCAATTGAAGCTTTCTTT

D: TRBD1
size: -
V: TRBV7-2
J: TRBJ2-3
CDR3: CASSLRGQASYF
DNA: TGTGCCAGCAGCTTAAGGGGACAGGCCAGTTACTTT

D: TRBD1
size: -
V: TRBV2
J: TRBJ1-1
CDR3: CASRAGQALGGGAFF
DNA: TGTGCCAGCAGAGCGGGACAGGCCTTAGGTGGTGGCGCTTTCTTT

D: -
size: -
V: TRBV2
J: TRBJ2-1
CDR3: CASRGPKRNTYNEQFF
DNA: TGTGCCAGCAGGGGCCCAAAGCGGAACACCTACAATGAGCAGTTCTTC

D: -
size: -
V: TRBV19
J: TRBJ1-2
CDR3: CASSAGVNYGYTF
DNA: TGTGCCAGTAGTGCAGGGGTTAACTATGGCTACACCTTC

D: -
size: -
V: TRBV5-1
J: TRBJ2-3
CDR3: CASSLSGGLGYQDTQYF
DNA: TGCGCCAGCAGCTTGTCTGGTGGGCTCGGATATCAAGATACGCAGTATTTT

D: -
size: -
V: TRBV5-6
J: TRBJ2-3
CDR3: CASSLVGADTQYF
DNA: TGTGCCAGCAGCTTGGTCGGGGCAGATACGCAGTATTTT

D: TRBD2
size: -
V: TRBV6-5
J: TRBJ2-5
CDR3: CASSYTSGRVETQYF
DNA: TGTGCCAGCAGTTATACTAGCGGGAGGGTGGAGACCCAGTACTTC

D: -
size: -
V: TRBV5-4
J: TRBJ2-7
CDR3: CASSLEASSLYEQYF
DNA: TGTGCCAGCAGCTTGGAGGCTAGCAGCCTCTACGAGCAGTACTTC

D: -
size: -
V: TRBV7-3
J: TRBJ2-1
CDR3: CASSLDLRESSYNEQFF
DNA: TGTGCCAGCAGCTTGGACTTGAGGGAAAGCTCCTACAATGAGCAGTTCTTC

D: TRBD1
size: -
V: TRBV9
J: TRBJ2-7
CDR3: CASSVGQGVGEQYF
DNA: TGTGCCAGCAGCGTTGGACAGGGGGTCGGCGAGCAGTACTTC

D: TRBD2
size: -
V: TRBV6-6
J: TRBJ2-1
CDR3: CASGLAGSEQFF
DNA: TGTGCCAGCGGGCTAGCGGGATCTGAGCAGTTCTTC

D: -
size: few
V: TRBV28
J: TRBJ1-6
CDR3: CASSPNDGSPLHF
DNA: TGTGCCAGCAGTCCCAACGACGGGTCACCCCTCCACTTT

D: TRBD1
size: -
V: TRBV2
J: TRBJ2-1
CDR3: CASSSDRGNEQFF
DNA: TGTGCCAGCAGCTCGGACAGGGGAAATGAGCAGTTCTTC

D: -
size: -
V: TRBV6-5
J: TRBJ2-3
CDR3: CASRLSRGVTDTQYF
DNA: TGTGCCAGCAGGCTTTCTAGAGGTGTCACAGATACGCAGTATTTT

D: -
size: -
V: TRBV25-1
J: TRBJ2-6
CDR3: CASSEFHGGSGANVLTF
DNA: TGTGCCAGCAGTGAATTTCATGGGGGGAGTGGGGCCAACGTCCTGACTTTC

D: -
size: -
V: TRBV30
J: TRBJ1-1
CDR3: CAWRKRGEAFF
DNA: TGTGCCTGGAGAAAGAGAGGTGAAGCTTTCTTT

D: TRBD1
size: -
V: TRBV15
J: TRBJ1-4
CDR3: CATSGTGTADRTTNEKLFF
DNA: TGTGCCACCAGCGGAACCGGGACAGCGGACCGAACAACTAATGAAAAACTGTTTTTT

D: -
size: -
V: TRBV19
J: TRBJ1-6
CDR3: CAAKRDGDNSPLHF
DNA: TGTGCCGCGAAACGGGATGGAGATAATTCACCCCTCCACTTT

D: -
size: many
V: TRBV21-1
J: TRBJ2-7
CDR3: CASSEGQAEQYF
DNA: TGTGCCAGCAGCGAAGGCCAGGCCGAGCAGTACTTC

D: TRBD2
size: once
V: TRBV5-1
J: TRBJ2-1
CDR3: CASSSAGGRYNEQFF
DNA: TGCGCCAGCAGCTCAGCGGGAGGGCGGTACAATGAGCAGTTCTTC

D: TRBD1
size: -
V: TRBV11-2
J: TRBJ1-2
CDR3: CASSGDRGVYGYTF
DNA: TGTGCCAGCAGCGGTGACAGGGGAGTCTATGGCTACACCTTC

D: -
size: -
V: TRBV2
J: TRBJ1-2
CDR3: CASSGPRTENYGYTF
DNA: TGTGCCAGCAGTGGGCCCAGGACAGAGAACTATGGCTACACCTTC

D: TRBD1
size: -
V: TRBV5-1
J: TRBJ2-5
CDR3: CASTTSGQGSWETQYF
DNA: TGCGCCAGCACCACGTCGGGACAGGGGTCCTGGGAGACCCAGTACTTC

D: -
size: -
V: TRBV29-1
J: TRBJ2-1
CDR3: CSVEGRVSYNEQFF
DNA: TGCAGCGTTGAAGGCAGGGTTTCCTACAATGAGCAGTTCTTC

D: -
size: -
V: TRBV18
J: TRBJ1-1
CDR3: CASSPFKDRNTEAFF
DNA: TGTGCCAGCTCACCCTTCAAGGACAGAAACACTGAAGCTTTCTTT

D: -
size: -
V: TRBV27
J: TRBJ1-2
CDR3: CASRALGQPNYGYTF
DNA: TGTGCCAGCAGGGCTCTGGGGCAGCCTAACTATGGCTACACCTTC

D: -
size: -
V: TRBV6-1
J: TRBJ2-1
CDR3: CASTDRTDRFYNEQFF
DNA: TGTGCCAGCACTGATCGAACCGACAGATTCTACAATGAGCAGTTCTTC

D: TRBD1
size: -
V: TRBV7-2
J: TRBJ2-2
CDR3: CASSAGQGSTGELFF
DNA: TGTGCCAGCAGCGCCGGACAGGGGAGCACCGGGGAGCTGTTTTTT

D: -
size: -
V: TRBV5-1
J: TRBJ1-1
CDR3: CASSGQNTEAFF
DNA: TGCGCCAGCAGCGGACAGAACACTGAAGCTTTCTTT

D: TRBD1
size: once
V: TRBV7-3
J: TRBJ2-1
CDR3: CASSSGTGSVNEQFF
DNA: TGTGCCAGCAGCTCCGGGACAGGTAGTGTCAATGAGCAGTTCTTC

D: TRBD1
size: -
V: TRBV7-2
J: TRBJ1-2
CDR3: CASIRDRAGYGYTF
DNA: TGTGCCAGCATTCGGGACAGGGCCGGCTATGGCTACACCTTC

D: -
size: once
V: TRBV11-2
J: TRBJ2-5
CDR3: CASSLVVGPGETQYF
DNA: TGTGCCAGCAGCTTAGTCGTTGGCCCCGGGGAGACCCAGTACTTC

D: -
size: large
V: TRBV7-3
J: TRBJ1-1
CDR3: CASSWTTNTEAFF
DNA: TGTGCCAGCAGCTGGACAACGAACACTGAAGCTTTCTTT

D: -
size: -
V: TRBV9
J: TRBJ1-2
CDR3: CASSVAQGGYGYTF
DNA: TGTGCCAGCAGCGTTGCTCAGGGTGGCTATGGCTACACCTTC

D: TRBD2
size: once
V: TRBV15
J: TRBJ2-1
CDR3: CATSRERQAGRGGYNEQFF
DNA: TGTGCCACCAGCAGAGAAAGACAAGCGGGCCGGGGAGGGTACAATGAGCAGTTCTTC

D: -
size: -
V: TRBV27
J: TRBJ1-2
CDR3: CASRINTGPFTF
DNA: TGTGCCAGCAGGATAAATACAGGTCCCTTCACCTTC

D: TRBD2
size: -
V: TRBV7-2
J: TRBJ2-1
CDR3: CASSSRTSANYNEQFF
DNA: TGTGCCAGCAGCTCCCGGACTAGCGCCAACTACAATGAGCAGTTCTTC

D: TRBD1
size: -
V: TRBV5-6
J: TRBJ1-6
CDR3: CASSTRTGEVRGSPLHF
DNA: TGTGCCAGCAGCACCAGGACAGGGGAGGTACGAGGTTCACCCCTCCACTTT

D: TRBD1
size: -
V: TRBV10-3
J: TRBJ2-3
CDR3: CAISVVTGSTDTQYF
DNA: TGTGCCATCAGTGTGGTGACAGGGAGCACAGATACGCAGTATTTT

D: -
size: -
V: TRBV6-1
J: TRBJ1-5
CDR3: CASSDDSYSNQPQHF
DNA: TGTGCCAGCAGTGACGACAGCTATAGCAATCAGCCCCAGCATTTT

D: TRBD1
size: -
V: TRBV7-2
J: TRBJ2-1
CDR3: CASSSATGPHNEQFF
DNA: TGTGCCAGCAGCTCCGCGACAGGGCCCCACAATGAGCAGTTCTTC

D: -
size: once
V: TRBV18
J: TRBJ2-7
CDR3: CASSPAGDEQYF
DNA: TGTGCCAGCTCACCAGCAGGGGACGAGCAGTACTTC

D: TRBD1
size: -
V: TRBV7-2
J: TRBJ2-7
CDR3: CASSLGRGTYEQYF
DNA: TGTGCCAGCAGCTTAGGCAGGGGGACCTACGAGCAGTACTTC

D: TRBD1
size: -
V: TRBV5-4
J: TRBJ1-6
CDR3: CASSTGQGGNSPLHF
DNA: TGTGCCAGCAGCACCGGACAGGGGGGAAATTCACCCCTCCACTTT

D: -
size: -
V: TRBV6-4
J: TRBJ2-3
CDR3: CASSVRENTDTQYF
DNA: TGTGCCAGCAGTGTTCGGGAGAACACAGATACGCAGTATTTT

D: TRBD2
size: -
V: TRBV3-1/TRBV3-2
J: TRBJ2-1
CDR3: CASSLAGRDYNEQFF
DNA: TGTGCCAGCAGTCTAGCGGGCCGAGACTACAATGAGCAGTTCTTC

D: -
size: -
V: TRBV9
J: TRBJ2-1
CDR3: CASSVPTGVVNEQFF
DNA: TGTGCCAGCAGCGTTCCTACCGGGGTGGTCAATGAGCAGTTCTTC

D: TRBD1
size: -
V: TRBV19
J: TRBJ1-5
CDR3: CASSAARTGGYRNQPQHF
DNA: TGTGCCAGTAGTGCCGCCAGGACAGGGGGCTATCGCAATCAGCCCCAGCATTTT

D: -
size: -
V: TRBV28
J: TRBJ2-3
CDR3: CASSLAGSLDTQYF
DNA: TGTGCCAGCAGTTTAGCGGGGTCCCTAGATACGCAGTATTTT

D: TRBD1
size: -
V: TRBV7-3
J: TRBJ2-3
CDR3: CASSLSTGETDTQYF
DNA: TGTGCCAGCAGCCTCTCGACAGGGGAGACAGATACGCAGTATTTT

D: TRBD1
size: once
V: TRBV7-9
J: TRBJ2-3
CDR3: CASSEIDRVTDTQYF
DNA: TGTGCCAGCAGCGAAATAGACAGGGTCACAGATACGCAGTATTTT

D: TRBD2
size: -
V: TRBV24-1
J: TRBJ2-3
CDR3: CATSTRREGTDTQYF
DNA: TGTGCCACCTCCACTAGGCGGGAGGGCACAGATACGCAGTATTTT